The clone carrying this TCR beta chain has just one count. Different DNA sequences within this sample yield the same CDR3. The data were taken from a study of shared clonotypes between healthy human individuals. Germline V gene data show CDR1 as SEHNR and CDR2 as FQNEAQ (reference sequence). V was cut by 1 base and J by 5 bases, with 7 bases left in between. This CDR3 has 13 residues. Genomic DNA belonging to each subset was distributed in equal measure over several immunoSEQ plates. Libraries were prepared by immunoSEQ multiplex PCR; TCRdb keeps only in-frame clonotypes and omits some of them. This sample has about 2.4 million clones; 93% occur once, and the top ten carry roughly 0.36%. All donors qualified as healthy HIV-negative adults and had experienced no recent acute infections or vaccinations.

This chain links TRBV7-9 with TRBJ2-3, with D possibly being TRBD2 (5 bases). The sequencing sample was made of naive CD4+ T cells from PBMCs. Subset specified: CD45RA+ positively selected. The clonotype comes from a man younger than 35 in good health. Some clones in this sample may be carry-over from other donors' samples. The CDR3 nucleotides read TGTGCCAGCAGCTTAGTTGCGGGAGATACGCAGTATTTT. Translation gives CASSLVAGDTQYF.